This T cell receptor beta chain was found in a study of shared clonotypes between healthy human individuals. Profiled with immunoSEQ multiplex PCR; TCRdb holds only in-frame clones, not every one. The table includes some 900,000 clones, over 60% detected once. CDR3 length: 10 residues. Germline V gives CDR1 DFQATT, CDR2 SNEGSKA (reference sequence). As for this clone: Its antigen is not known.

Study results and limitations: Generally, naive subsets (rather than memory subsets) showed larger estimated richness. Roughly 5% of naive CD4 clonotypes were common to several donors.

The material sequenced was memory CD4+ T cells sorted from blood. Noted subset: CD45RA-negative fraction. The chain uses TRBV20-1 and TRBJ1-1; TRBD1 is a possible D gene (5 bases). The receptor comes from a man aged 18 to 29 in good health. CDR3 protein: CRVTALGAFF. The CDR3 DNA sequence: TGCAGGGTGACAGCCCTAGGAGCTTTCTTT.